This is a list of T cell receptor beta chains from one sample in a study of shared T cell receptors in the human thymus. Method: immunoSEQ multiplex PCR; TCRdb's copy keeps in-frame clones and lacks some. The sample includes hundreds of thousands of clones, 80% to 90% of them seen just once. This same sample was also taken into another study, of human thymus T cells.

The specimen was thymocytes. These receptors were obtained from a boy under two years old with a congenital heart defect. CDR3s include the opening cysteine and the closing phenylalanine or tryptophan. A D gene is named only where the DNA matches it firmly. Part of the rows lack a size; the others show once, few, many or a class for expanded clones.

clone_size d_call j_call v_call cdr3_nt cdr3_aa
few TRBD1 TRBJ1-2 TRBV5-4 TGTGCCAGCAGCCGGATAGGGACAGCATATGGCTACACCTTC CASSRIGTAYGYTF
once NA TRBJ1-6 TRBV5-1 TGCGCCAGCAGCTTGGGTTACCTGGGAGCTTTAGGTTCACCCCTCCACTTT CASSLGYLGALGSPLHF
NA TRBD2 TRBJ2-3 TRBV29-1 TGCAGCGTATACGCCGGGACTAGCGGGAGTCTTGGCACAGATACGCAGTATTTT CSVYAGTSGSLGTDTQYF
few TRBD1 TRBJ2-1 TRBV19 TGTGCCAGTAGTATACGGACAGGGGTCTCAAGTTCCTACAATGAGCAGTTCTTC CASSIRTGVSSSYNEQFF
NA TRBD2 TRBJ2-5 TRBV4-1 TGCGCCAGCAGCCAAGTTAGCGGGGGAGAGACCCAGTACTTC CASSQVSGGETQYF
NA TRBD2 TRBJ2-1 TRBV11-3 TGTGCCAGGGGTTCGCTAAGGAGCGGGAGGGGTAATGAGCAGTTCTTC CARGSLRSGRGNEQFF
NA NA TRBJ1-5 TRBV6-1 TGTGCCAGCAGTCGTAATCAGCCCCAGCATTTT CASSRNQPQHF
NA TRBD2 TRBJ2-7 TRBV19 TGTGCCAGAGGACTAGCGGGGGCTTCCTACGAGCAGTACTTC CARGLAGASYEQYF
NA NA TRBJ2-3 TRBV4-3 TGCGCCAGCAGCCAAGATACCCAATGGGGACTCAGCACAGATACGCAGTATTTT CASSQDTQWGLSTDTQYF
NA TRBD1 TRBJ2-7 TRBV7-2 TGTGCCAGCAGCCCGCAGCGGGGACAGGGGGCCCACGAGCAGTACTTC CASSPQRGQGAHEQYF
NA TRBD2 TRBJ2-7 TRBV7-2 TGTGCCAGCAGCTACGGACTAGCGGTCGTATACGAGCAGTACTTC CASSYGLAVVYEQYF
few NA TRBJ1-2 TRBV4-2 TGTGCCACCAAACGAGGGGGATCTAACTATGGCTACACCTTC CATKRGGSNYGYTF
NA TRBD1 TRBJ1-6 TRBV25-1 TGTGCCAGCAGTGGACCGGGACAGACAATTTCACCCCTCCACTTT CASSGPGQTISPLHF
NA NA TRBJ2-7 TRBV29-1 TGCAGCGTTGAAGATCCCACCGGACAGGGCGGGGGCTACTACGAGCAGTACTTC CSVEDPTGQGGGYYEQYF
once TRBD1 TRBJ1-3 TRBV30 TGTGCCTGGAGTGTACAGAGGGGACAGGGAAAGGGAGGCTCTGGAAACACCATATATTTT CAWSVQRGQGKGGSGNTIYF
NA TRBD1 TRBJ2-1 TRBV11-1 TGTGCCAGCAGCTCCCGGGACAGGGGGCTGAATGAGCAGTTCTTC CASSSRDRGLNEQFF
once TRBD1 TRBJ1-2 TRBV6-6 TGTGCCAGCAGTTACTCCAAAGACAGGGTTGGCTATGGCTACACCTTC CASSYSKDRVGYGYTF